A selection of T cell receptor beta chains follows, all from one sample in a study of blood T cell repertoires in COVID-19. Clones were read by immunoSEQ multiplex PCR, and TCRdb kept only the in-frame ones, dropping some. The sample has 130,000 or so clones, roughly 79% seen once; the top ten hold 10% to 14%. Sequences were obtained from peripheral blood. These receptors were collected from a human donor in a cohort sampled during active COVID-19. The CDR3 runs from the conserved cysteine through the conserved F or W. Fields, in order: CDR3 length, J gene, clone size, V gene, D gene, CDR3 protein, CDR3 DNA. The D gene is left open where the match is weak. Clone size is stated in some rows and not others, as once, few, many or a class when expanded.

15 | TRBJ2-7 | - | TRBV5-6 | TRBD1 | CASTKIGTGPYEQYF | TGTGCCAGCACAAAAATAGGGACAGGACCCTACGAGCAGTACTTC
15 | TRBJ1-2 | - | TRBV28 | TRBD1 | CASTALTGVGYGYTF | TGTGCCAGCACAGCCCTAACAGGGGTCGGCTATGGCTACACCTTC
15 | TRBJ1-5 | many | TRBV30 | TRBD1 | CAWSRTGRGNQPQHF | TGTGCCTGGAGTCGGACAGGGAGGGGCAATCAGCCCCAGCATTTT
14 | TRBJ1-4 | - | TRBV4-1 | - | CASSQQQEGEKLFF | TGCGCCAGCAGCCAACAACAGGAGGGAGAAAAACTGTTTTTT
18 | TRBJ1-5 | - | TRBV27 | - | CASSYRGQPEISNQPQHF | TGTGCCAGCAGCTATCGCGGACAGCCCGAAATTAGCAATCAGCCCCAGCATTTT
16 | TRBJ1-5 | - | TRBV20-1 | - | CSASSGIQRGNQPQHF | TGCAGTGCTAGTTCAGGGATCCAGCGGGGCAATCAGCCCCAGCATTTT
15 | TRBJ1-6 | - | TRBV2 | - | CASSEGQGSLSPLHF | TGTGCCAGCAGTGAAGGTCAGGGAAGCCTTTCACCCCTCCACTTT
13 | TRBJ1-2 | - | TRBV12-3/TRBV12-4 | - | CASSLAGTGGYTF | TGTGCCAGCAGTTTAGCAGGGACTGGCGGCTACACCTTC
17 | TRBJ1-5 | once | TRBV19 | - | CASSTLDAGGGNQPQHF | TGTGCCAGTAGTACCCTCGACGCGGGGGGTGGCAATCAGCCCCAGCATTTT
16 | TRBJ2-3 | - | TRBV10-2 | - | CASTRPGLEGTDTQYF | TGCGCCAGCACCAGACCGGGACTGGAAGGCACAGATACGCAGTATTTT
13 | TRBJ1-2 | - | TRBV5-4 | - | CASSTGTLGGYTF | TGTGCCAGCAGCACCGGGACTTTGGGCGGCTACACCTTC
16 | TRBJ2-7 | - | TRBV4-1 | TRBD1 | CASSPSPGTGALEQYF | TGCGCCAGCAGCCCATCCCCCGGGACAGGGGCCCTCGAGCAGTACTTC
15 | TRBJ1-5 | - | TRBV9 | - | CASSVTGDMGQPQHF | TGTGCCAGCAGCGTTACCGGGGATATGGGACAGCCCCAGCATTTT
14 | TRBJ2-7 | - | TRBV27 | TRBD1 | CASSLYRGPYEQYF | TGTGCCAGCAGTTTATACAGGGGCCCCTACGAGCAGTACTTC
12 | TRBJ1-6 | few | TRBV27 | - | CATGTRRSPLHF | TGTGCCACCGGGACAAGGCGATCACCCCTCCACTTT
16 | TRBJ1-3 | few | TRBV5-4 | TRBD1 | CASSIDRVYSGNTIYF | TGTGCCAGCAGCATAGACAGGGTCTACTCTGGAAACACCATATATTTT
13 | TRBJ2-5 | few | TRBV19 | - | CASSIDFQETQYF | TGTGCCAGTAGTATAGACTTCCAAGAGACCCAGTACTTC
12 | TRBJ1-5 | - | TRBV28 | - | CATNLGNQPQHF | TGTGCCACCAACTTAGGCAATCAGCCCCAGCATTTT
13 | TRBJ2-7 | few | TRBV5-4 | - | CASSSILELGQYF | TGTGCCAGCAGCTCTATTTTGGAGCTCGGGCAGTACTTC
16 | TRBJ1-4 | - | TRBV9 | - | CASSPYDSATNEKLFF | TGTGCCAGCAGCCCATATGACTCTGCAACTAATGAAAAACTGTTTTTT
14 | TRBJ1-4 | - | TRBV5-5 | - | CASRADRAVEKLFF | TGTGCCAGCAGGGCGGATAGAGCAGTAGAAAAACTGTTTTTT
14 | TRBJ2-3 | - | TRBV19 | - | CASSPAGFRDTQYF | TGTGCCAGTAGTCCGGCAGGGTTTAGAGATACGCAGTATTTT
16 | TRBJ1-1 | few | TRBV7-9 | TRBD1 | CASSYSTGAAGTEAFF | TGTGCCAGCAGCTACTCGACAGGGGCGGCGGGCACTGAAGCTTTCTTT
13 | TRBJ1-2 | - | TRBV28 | - | CASSLMGPYGYTF | TGTGCCAGCAGTTTAATGGGCCCCTATGGCTACACCTTC
14 | TRBJ1-2 | once | TRBV5-1 | - | CASSLVVGSYGYTF | TGCGCCAGCAGCTTGGTGGTCGGTTCCTATGGCTACACCTTC
14 | TRBJ1-4 | - | TRBV7-9 | TRBD1 | CASRAGTGNEKLFF | TGTGCCAGCAGGGCCGGGACAGGGAATGAAAAACTGTTTTTT
13 | TRBJ2-1 | few | TRBV15 | - | CATSRDLLPEQFF | TGTGCCACCAGCAGAGATTTACTCCCGGAGCAGTTCTTC
15 | TRBJ1-6 | - | TRBV2 | TRBD1 | CASSEGPGGNSPLHF | TGTGCCAGCAGTGAAGGGCCAGGGGGCAATTCACCCCTCCACTTT
14 | TRBJ2-5 | - | TRBV3-1/TRBV3-2 | - | CASSQVRFSGTQYF | TGTGCCAGCAGCCAAGTAAGATTTTCAGGGACCCAGTACTTC
12 | TRBJ1-4 | - | TRBV19 | - | CASREAHEKLFF | TGTGCCAGTAGAGAGGCACACGAAAAACTGTTTTTT
15 | TRBJ2-7 | few | TRBV12-2 | - | CASRLESQSSYEQYF | TGTGCAAGTCGCTTAGAGAGCCAAAGCTCCTACGAGCAGTACTTC
14 | TRBJ2-5 | - | TRBV3-1/TRBV3-2 | - | CASSPYGGYETQYF | TGTGCCAGCAGCCCTTATGGGGGGTACGAGACCCAGTACTTC
15 | TRBJ2-1 | - | TRBV25-1 | TRBD1 | CASSKPGQGYNEQFF | TGTGCCAGCAGTAAGCCGGGACAGGGCTACAATGAGCAGTTCTTC
13 | TRBJ2-1 | - | TRBV9 | TRBD2 | CASSLAGGRVKFF | TGTGCCAGCAGCTTAGCGGGGGGGCGGGTCAAATTCTTC
12 | TRBJ1-2 | - | TRBV30 | - | CAWGGQDYGYTF | TGTGCCTGGGGGGGACAAGACTATGGCTACACCTTC
15 | TRBJ1-6 | - | TRBV6-5 | - | CASSLTRQGNSPLHF | TGTGCCAGCAGTCTTACCCGGCAGGGAAATTCACCCCTCCACTTT
14 | TRBJ1-2 | once | TRBV30 | TRBD1 | CAWRHWTGSTGYTF | TGTGCCTGGAGGCATTGGACAGGATCGACTGGCTACACCTTC
15 | TRBJ1-4 | few | TRBV28 | - | CASTKPRGTNEKLFF | TGTGCCAGCACCAAACCTCGAGGGACTAATGAAAAACTGTTTTTT
18 | TRBJ2-5 | once | TRBV28 | TRBD2 | CASSPGSLAGGPGETQYF | TGTGCCAGCAGCCCAGGAAGCCTAGCGGGGGGGCCGGGAGAGACCCAGTACTTC
19 | TRBJ2-1 | few | TRBV5-1 | TRBD2 | CASSPSGLAGGRSYNEQFF | TGCGCCAGCAGCCCGTCGGGACTAGCGGGGGGTCGCTCCTACAATGAGCAGTTCTTC
21 | TRBJ2-1 | - | TRBV12-2 | - | CASRLNHYPRFPSSSYNEQFF | TGTGCAAGTCGCTTAAATCATTATCCACGGTTCCCCTCAAGCTCCTACAATGAGCAGTTCTTC